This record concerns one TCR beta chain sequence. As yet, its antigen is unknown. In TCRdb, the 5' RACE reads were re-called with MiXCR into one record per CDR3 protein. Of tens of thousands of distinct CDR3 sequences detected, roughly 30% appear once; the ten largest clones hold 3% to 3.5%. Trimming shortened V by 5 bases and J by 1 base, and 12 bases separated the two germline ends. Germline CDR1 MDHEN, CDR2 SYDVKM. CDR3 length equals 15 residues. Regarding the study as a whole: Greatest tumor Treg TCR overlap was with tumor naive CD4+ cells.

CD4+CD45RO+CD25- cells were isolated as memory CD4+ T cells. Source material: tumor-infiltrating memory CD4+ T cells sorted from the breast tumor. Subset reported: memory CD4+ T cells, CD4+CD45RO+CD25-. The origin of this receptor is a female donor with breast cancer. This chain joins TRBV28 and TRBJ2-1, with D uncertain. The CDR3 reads CASSQYSSSYNEQFF. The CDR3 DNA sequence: TGTGCCAGCAGTCAGTACTCTTCTTCCTACAATGAGCAGTTCTTC.